This TCR beta chain was captured in a study of shared clonotypes between healthy human individuals. There were only Caucasian adults among the donors, and all lived in Nashville, Tennessee. A deep-level run was used for the assay. Repertoires were generated with immunoSEQ multiplex PCR, while TCRdb's copy carries only in-frame clones and drops some. The repertoire has around 720,000 clones, 60% to 75% of them found once; the top ten carry around 1.8%. Overall study results and limits: With several donors compared, 4% to 5% of naive CD4 clonotypes were shared.

A remark on this clone: Its target is unknown.

Looked up from germline, CDR1 is GTSNPN and CDR2 is SVGIG (reference sequence). V was shortened by 2 bases and J by 6 bases, with 15 bases between the two germline ends. The CDR3 has 14 residues. V is TRBV30 and J is TRBJ2-3; weak D call: TRBD2 (5 bases). Material for sequencing was memory CD4+ T cells sorted from blood. The subset was: CD45RA-negative fraction. The receptor comes from a woman aged 25 to 39 in good health. CDR3 amino acids: CAWSKAAQPDTQYF. Here the CDR3 DNA reads TGTGCCTGGAGTAAAGCGGCCCAACCTGATACGCAGTATTTT.